The clone carrying this T cell receptor (beta chain) occurred many times. Its antigen is not known. This specimen belongs to a study of response to subunit inactivated influenza vaccine. Via MiXCR, TCRdb re-called the RT-PCR reads, giving one row per CDR3 protein. The repertoire has about 150,000 distinct CDR3 sequences, around a tenth of them found once; the top ten carry roughly a third. Findings and limits, study-wide: Authors suggested each seasonal influenza vaccination recruits few new T cells.

The CDR3 runs 15 residues. Germline V gene sequence: CDR1 MNHEY, CDR2 SMNVEV (reference sequence). V was shortened by 1 base and J by 8 bases, with 17 bases between the two germline ends. The sequence was collected from a man between 50 and 75 years old who received an inactivated influenza vaccine. Specimen: CD8+ T cells sorted from PBMCs, collected around 2 years after vaccination. V and J are TRBV27 and TRBJ1-2; D may be TRBD1 (5 bases). CDR3 sequence (DNA): TGTGCCAGCAGTTTATTCCCCGGGACGGCCTGGGGCTACACCTTC. This gives the protein CASSLFPGTAWGYTF.